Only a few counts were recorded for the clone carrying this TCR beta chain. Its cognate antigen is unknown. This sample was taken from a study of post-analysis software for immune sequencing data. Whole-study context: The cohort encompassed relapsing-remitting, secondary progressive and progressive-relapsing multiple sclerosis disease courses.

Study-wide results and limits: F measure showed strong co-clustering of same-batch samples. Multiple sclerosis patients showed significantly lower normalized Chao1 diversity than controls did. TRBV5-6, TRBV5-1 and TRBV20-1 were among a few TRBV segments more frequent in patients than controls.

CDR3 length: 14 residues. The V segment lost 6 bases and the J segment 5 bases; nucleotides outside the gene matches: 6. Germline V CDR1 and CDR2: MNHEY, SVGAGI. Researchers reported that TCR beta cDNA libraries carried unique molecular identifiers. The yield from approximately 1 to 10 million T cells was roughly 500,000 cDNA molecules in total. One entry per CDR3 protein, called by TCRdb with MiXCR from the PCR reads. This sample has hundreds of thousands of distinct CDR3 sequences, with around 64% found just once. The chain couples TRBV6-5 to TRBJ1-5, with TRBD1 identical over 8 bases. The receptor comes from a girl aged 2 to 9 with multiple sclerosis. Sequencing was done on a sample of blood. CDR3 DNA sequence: TGTGCCAGCAGGCCCAGACAGGGGTATCAGCCCCAGCATTTT. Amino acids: CASRPRQGYQPQHF.